These 8 T cell receptor beta chains came from one sample sequenced in a study of cytomegalovirus exposure and HLA in healthy donors. Repertoires were generated with immunoSEQ multiplex PCR, while TCRdb's copy carries only in-frame clones and drops some. The sample records 150,000 to 200,000 clones, roughly three quarters being singletons. The sequencing input was PBMCs. These receptors came from a woman aged 25 to 39 in good health and CMV-seronegative.

The CDR3 bases are TGTGCCACCCGGACTCAGGGGGAGTATGGCTACACCTTC. Its protein product is CATRTQGEYGYTF. The chain joins TRBV6-5 to TRBJ1-2; TRBD1 aligns across 7 bases. V lost 10 bases and J lost 5; bases outside the gene matches: 10. From germline, CDR1 is MNHEY and CDR2 SVGAGI. This CDR3 is 13 amino acids long.

The rearrangement joins TRBV28 to TRBJ1-1; 10 bases map to TRBD1. Germline CDR1 MDHEN, CDR2 SYDVKM. The CDR3 is made up of 14 amino acids. J lost 6 bases, V lost 6 bases, and 7 bases had no gene match. This CDR3 is CASRTGGTGAEAFF. The CDR3 nucleotides are TGTGCCAGCAGAACAGGGGGGACAGGGGCTGAAGCTTTCTTT.

The rearrangement links TRBV29-1 to TRBJ2-3, with D possibly being TRBD2 (6 bases). The CDR3 runs to 11 residues. V was shortened by 7 bases and J by 7 bases, with 12 bases between the two germline ends. CDR1 and CDR2 from the germline V gene are SQVTM and ANQGSEA. CDR3 nucleotide sequence: TGCAGCGCCCGGGAGACAAATACGCAGTATTTT. Its translation: CSARETNTQYF.

The genes are TRBV10-2 and TRBJ2-7; the D gene is possibly TRBD1 (7 bases). Germline V CDR1 and CDR2: WSHSY, SAAADI. The CDR3 sequence is 13 residues long. V was shortened by 8 bases and J by 8 bases, with 19 bases between the two germline ends. As DNA, the CDR3 is TGCGCCAGCGAGGTGGGCAGGGGGGATAAGCAGTACTTC. Its protein is CASEVGRGDKQYF.

The V gene is TRBV10-1, the J gene TRBJ2-7, with 10 bases identical to TRBD1. CDR1 is WNHNN and CDR2 is SYGVQD in the germline V gene (reference sequence). V trimming: 3 bases; J trimming: 2 bases; junction bases outside the gene matches: 4. CDR3 length: 15 amino acids. The CDR3 loop is CASSDPGTGAYEQYF. CDR3 DNA: TGCGCCAGCAGTGACCCCGGGACAGGGGCCTACGAGCAGTACTTC.

This chain uses TRBV5-1 with TRBJ1-5, with 7 bases lining up with TRBD1. Germline V gene sequence: CDR1 SGHRS, CDR2 YFSETQ. The V segment lost 5 bases and the J segment 4 bases; nucleotides outside the gene matches: 6. The CDR3 has 14 amino acids. The CDR3 reads CASSRDSSNQPQHF. The CDR3, as DNA: TGCGCCAGCAGTAGGGACAGCTCAAATCAGCCCCAGCATTTT.

V usage is TRBV15 and J usage is TRBJ1-4; TRBD1 matches at 7 bases. Per germline, CDR1 LNHNV and CDR2 YYDKDF (reference sequence). This CDR3 has 14 residues. Germline trimming cut 2 bases from V and 3 bases from J; bases unmatched to any gene: 0. The CDR3 sequence: CATSRRGPNEKLFF. Written as DNA, the CDR3 is TGTGCCACCAGCAGAAGGGGGCCTAATGAAAAACTGTTTTTT.

The V call is TRBV7-2, the J call TRBJ2-4; D not certain. V lost 3 bases and J lost 4, with 7 bases in between. The CDR3 loop spans 13 amino acids. CDR1 and CDR2 from the germline V gene are SGHTA and FQGNSA. Here the CDR3 DNA reads TGTGCCAGCAGCTTTTATGAGAAAAACATTCAGTACTTC. Translating it yields CASSFYEKNIQYF.